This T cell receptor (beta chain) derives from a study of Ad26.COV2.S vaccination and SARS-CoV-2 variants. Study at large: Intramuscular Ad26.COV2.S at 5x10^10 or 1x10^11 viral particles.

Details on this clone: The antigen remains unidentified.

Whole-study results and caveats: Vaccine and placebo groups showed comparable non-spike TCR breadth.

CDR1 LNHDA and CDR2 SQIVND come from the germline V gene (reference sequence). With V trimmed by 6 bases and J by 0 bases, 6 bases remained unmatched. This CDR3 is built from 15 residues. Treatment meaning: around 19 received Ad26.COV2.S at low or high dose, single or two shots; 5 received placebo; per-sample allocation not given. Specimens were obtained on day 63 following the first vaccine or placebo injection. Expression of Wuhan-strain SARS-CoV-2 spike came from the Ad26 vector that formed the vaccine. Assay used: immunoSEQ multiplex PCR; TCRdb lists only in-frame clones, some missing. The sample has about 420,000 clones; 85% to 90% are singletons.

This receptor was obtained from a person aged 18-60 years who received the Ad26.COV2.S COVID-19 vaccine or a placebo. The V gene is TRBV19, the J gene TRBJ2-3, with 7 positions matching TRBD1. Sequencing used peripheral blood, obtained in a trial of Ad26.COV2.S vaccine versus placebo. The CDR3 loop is CASSGTASSTDTQYF. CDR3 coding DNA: TGTGCCAGTAGCGGGACAGCGTCTAGCACAGATACGCAGTATTTT.